The 12 T cell receptor beta chains below come from one sample, sequenced in a study of T cells in Graves' hyperthyroidism and ophthalmopathy. There were TCR beta CDR3 regions amplified from RNA transcripts. A set of HTBI primers served as the primers for a first-round RT-PCR of the TCR CDR3. Each CDR3 protein gets one entry after TCRdb re-called the multiplex PCR reads with MiXCR. Of around 600,000 distinct CDR3 sequences detected, over 12% appear once; the ten largest clones hold about 6.6%. Sequences were obtained from blood. These receptors all stem from a woman younger than 30 with Graves' ophthalmopathy.

This clonotype was seen many times. V is TRBV12-3 or TRBV12-4 and J is TRBJ2-3; TRBD2 matches at 12 bases. CDR3 length: 17 amino acids. V lost 6 bases to trimming and J lost 0 bases; unmatched junction nucleotides: 7. CDR3 nucleotides: TGTGCCAGCAGCCTCCGGACTAGCGGGAAAAGCACAGATACGCAGTATTTT. Its translation: CASSLRTSGKSTDTQYF.

This clonotype has at least ten counts. The rearrangement joins TRBV6-5 to TRBJ1-1, with D uncertain. There are 13 residues in the CDR3. Trimming took 0 bases from V and 4 from J, leaving 6 bases between them. Germline V CDR1 and CDR2: MNHEY, SVGAGI. This CDR3 reads CASSYSVGTEAFF. DNA of the CDR3: TGTGCCAGCAGTTACTCCGTGGGCACTGAAGCTTTCTTT.

This clonotype has just a few counts. The CDR3 DNA reads as TGTGCCAGTAGTATCAGCGGGAAGGGCCACAATGAGCAGTTCTTC. It is translated as CASSISGKGHNEQFF. The chain employs TRBV19 and TRBJ2-1; 7 nucleotides agree with TRBD2. Unmatched junction bases numbered 7, after V lost 3 bases and J lost 5 bases. This CDR3 contains 15 residues. Germline V lookup: CDR1 LNHDA, CDR2 SQIVND (reference sequence). The whole variable domain, remainder taken from reference TRBV19 and TRBJ2-1, is DGGITQSPKYLFRKEGQNVTLSCEQNLNHDAMYWYRQDPGQGLRLIYYSQIVNDFQKGDIAEGYSVSREKKESFPLTVTSAQKNPTAFYLCASSISGKGHNEQFFGPGTRLTVL.

As for this clonotype: A read error may explain this, as a much larger clone is one base away. The chain has TRBV15 and TRBJ1-1; TRBD1 matches 7 bases. Germline assignment: CDR1 LNHNV and CDR2 YYDKDF (reference sequence). This CDR3 has 15 amino acids. CDR3 residues: CATSRVGQINTEALF. CDR3 nucleotide sequence: TGTGCCACCAGCAGGGTGGGACAGATAAACACTGAAGCTCTCTTT. Using reference TRBV15 and TRBJ1-1 for the parts outside the CDR3, the full variable domain is DAMVIQNPRYQVTQFGKPVTLSCSQTLNHNVMYWYQQKSSQAPKLLFHYYDKDFNNEADTPDNFQSRRPNTSFCFLDIRSPGLGDTAMYLCATSRVGQINTEALFGQGTRLTVV.

The chain links TRBV7-6 to TRBJ2-1; 12 bases are shared with TRBD2. The germline gives CDR1 SGHVS, CDR2 FNYEAQ. This CDR3 contains 15 residues. With 6 bases clipped from V and 8 bases from J, the junction kept 8 bases outside the gene matches. This chain's CDR3 is CASRPRTSGTHEQFF. The CDR3 region has the DNA TGTGCCAGCAGACCCCGGACTAGCGGGACACATGAGCAGTTCTTC.

This clonotype was recorded many times. V gene TRBV18 combines with J gene TRBJ2-1; 9 positions agree with TRBD1. The CDR3 has 15 residues. CDR1 is KGHSH and CDR2 is LQKENI in the germline V gene. V lost 6 bases, J lost 8 bases, and 11 bases stayed unmatched. The CDR3 loop reads CASSHRDRERDEQFF. CDR3 coding DNA: TGTGCCAGCTCCCACCGGGACAGGGAGAGGGATGAGCAGTTCTTC.

This clonotype was seen a few times. The chain carries TRBV5-1 and TRBJ2-2; D is unresolved. Looked up from germline, CDR1 is SGHRS and CDR2 is YFSETQ. The CDR3 covers 14 residues. Trimming removed 3 bases at V and 5 bases at J, with 11 bases between. The CDR3 is CASSSTLGTGELFF. The CDR3 DNA reads as TGCGCCAGCAGCTCTACCCTTGGGACCGGGGAGCTGTTTTTT.

Only a few counts were recorded for this clonotype. The rearrangement links TRBV5-5 to TRBJ2-3, with D possibly TRBD2 on 6 matching bases. CDR1 and CDR2 (germline): SGHKS, YYEKEE (reference sequence). The CDR3 spans 16 residues. The V end was cut by 0 bases, the J end by 3 bases, with 14 bases between. The CDR3 region has the DNA TGTGCCAGCAGCTTGGTTCCCACTAGCAAAACAGATACGCAGTATTTT. Translation: CASSLVPTSKTDTQYF. Drawing the rest from reference TRBV5-5 and TRBJ2-3, the complete variable domain is DAGVTQSPTHLIKTRGQQVTLRCSPISGHKSVSWYQQVLGQGPQFIFQYYEKEERGRGNFPDRFSARQFPNYSSELNVNALLLGDSALYLCASSLVPTSKTDTQYFGPGTRLTVL.

As for this clonotype: A read error may account for a junction end that differs from germline. The chain links TRBV7-7 to TRBJ1-5, with unresolved D. Germline CDR1 and CDR2: SSHAT and FNYEAQ (reference sequence). The CDR3 runs 13 residues. DNA of the CDR3: TGTGCTAGCAGCACGGGCCCCAATCAGCCCCAGCATTTT. Its protein product is CASSTGPNQPQHF.

This clonotype was detected many times. V is TRBV7-6 and J is TRBJ2-7, with 11 bases that match TRBD2. Germline assignment: CDR1 SGHVS and CDR2 FNYEAQ. Trimming at V came to 4 bases and at J to 4 bases, leaving 3 bases not matched to a gene. The CDR3 sequence is 14 residues long. CDR3 sequence: CASSWASGRYEQYF. The CDR3 DNA sequence: TGTGCCAGCAGCTGGGCTAGCGGGAGGTACGAGCAGTACTTC.

In this sample, this clonotype turned up many times. The DNA for the CDR3 is TGTGCCTGTAAACAGGGTTACGCCGGGGAGCTGTTTTTT. The encoded protein is CACKQGYAGELFF. V usage is TRBV30 and J usage is TRBJ2-2, with D perhaps matching TRBD1 (6 bases). Between the trimmed V and J ends, which lost 6 bases and 6 bases, there was a span of 14 bases. The germline gives CDR1 GTSNPN, CDR2 SVGIG (reference sequence). This CDR3 region has 13 residues.

A few counts support this clonotype. The chain carries TRBV19 and TRBJ1-3; D call uncertain. V was shortened by 3 bases and J by 0 bases, with 15 bases between the two germline ends. Germline CDR1 is LNHDA and CDR2 is SQIVND (reference sequence). This CDR3 is built from 17 residues. Here the CDR3 reads CASSIRLFRFSGNTIYF. CDR3 in DNA: TGTGCCAGTAGTATTAGGCTGTTCAGGTTCTCTGGAAACACCATATATTTT.